This T cell receptor (beta chain) originates from a study of identical twins. The CDR3 is made up of 17 amino acids. Trimming cost V 4 bases and J 9 bases; bases outside gene matches: 12. CDR1 and CDR2 (germline): KGHDR, SFDVKD. A word on this clonotype: Its specificity is not known.

TCRdb independently ran MiXCR on the 5' RACE reads; one entry per CDR3 protein. The table includes 1.5 million or so distinct CDR3 sequences, around a third detected once. Whole-study findings and limits: Zero-insertion analyses were open to partial confounding by invariant MAIT and iNKT cells. Carriage of fewer insertions was seen in abundant cord blood beta clonotypes, whereas memory repertoires showed none.

The clonotype was recovered from a newborn girl in good health. Material: cord blood. V and J are TRBV24-1 and TRBJ2-1; TRBD2 aligns across 12 bases. The CDR3: CATSDHTLAGGPAEQFF. The CDR3 DNA is TGTGCCACCAGTGACCATACTCTAGCGGGAGGGCCGGCTGAGCAGTTCTTC.